This T cell receptor beta chain was profiled in a study of blood T cells in healthy people across ages. In the study overall: About one barcoded beta molecule was captured per two T cells (by template switching).

Through a sample-barcoded 5' primer and a J-beta primer mix, a second PCR was run for roughly 7 to 12 cycles. Each cDNA molecule, via a template-switch adaptor with 12 random nucleotides, was tagged. TCRdb re-analysed the 5' RACE reads in MiXCR, keeping a single row per CDR3 protein. The sample comprises roughly 1.6 million distinct CDR3 sequences, around 36% of which are singletons, and 11% rests with the top ten. Each individual donor underwent a draw of approximately 10 milliliters of peripheral blood. Isolated PBMCs totaled at least 7 million in each sample. CDR1 and CDR2 from the germline V gene are SGHVS and FQNEAQ. The CDR3 loop spans 15 amino acids. V shed 5 bases and J 10 bases; nucleotides not matched to a gene: 12.

This TCR was sampled from a woman between 25 and 40 years old in good health. This rearrangement joins TRBV7-8 to TRBJ2-1, with 9 bases aligning to TRBD1. Sequencing was done on a sample of blood. DNA of the CDR3: TGTGCCAGCAGCCCCCGGGACAGGGCGTCCGCGGAGCAGTTCTTC. Translated, it gives CASSPRDRASAEQFF.